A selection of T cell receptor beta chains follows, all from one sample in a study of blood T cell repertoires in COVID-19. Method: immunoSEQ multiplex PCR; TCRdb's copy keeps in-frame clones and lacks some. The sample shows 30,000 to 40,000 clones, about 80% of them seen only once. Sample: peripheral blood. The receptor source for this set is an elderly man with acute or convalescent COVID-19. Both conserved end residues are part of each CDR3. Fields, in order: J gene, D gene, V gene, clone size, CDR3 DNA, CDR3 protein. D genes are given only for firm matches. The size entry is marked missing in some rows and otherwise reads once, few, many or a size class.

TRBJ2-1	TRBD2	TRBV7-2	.	TGTGCCAGCAGCTTAGGGACTAGCACTGAGCAGTTCTTC	CASSLGTSTEQFF
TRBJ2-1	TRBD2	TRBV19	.	TGTGCCAGTAGTATAGGGACTAGCTTTGGGTCGGTTGAGCAGTTCTTC	CASSIGTSFGSVEQFF
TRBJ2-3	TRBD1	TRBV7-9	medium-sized	TGTGCCAGCAGCTCGAGAATTGACAGGGGGCAGGGCACAGATACGCAGTATTTT	CASSSRIDRGQGTDTQYF
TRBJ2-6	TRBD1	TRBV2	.	TGTGCCAGCAGGACAGGGGGCGCTGGGGCCAACGTCCTGACTTTC	CASRTGGAGANVLTF
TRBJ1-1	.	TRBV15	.	TGTGCCACCAGCAGGCTTAGCATGGGGGGTTCCACTGAAGCTTTCTTT	CATSRLSMGGSTEAFF
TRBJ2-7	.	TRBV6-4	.	TGTGCCAGCAGTAGGACAGCCTCGGGCGAGCAGTACTTC	CASSRTASGEQYF
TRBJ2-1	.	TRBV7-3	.	TGTGCCAGCAGCTTCGGTTCTCATGAGCAGTTCTTC	CASSFGSHEQFF
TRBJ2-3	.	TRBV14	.	TGTGCCAGCAGCCCTGGCCGACACACAGATACGCAGTATTTT	CASSPGRHTDTQYF
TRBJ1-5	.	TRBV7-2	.	TGTGCCAGCAGCTTATCTTCAGGGTCCAATCAGCCCCAGCATTTT	CASSLSSGSNQPQHF
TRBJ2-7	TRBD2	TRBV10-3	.	TGTGCCATCAGTGAGGCTATCCTAGCGGAGACCTACGAGCAGTACTTC	CAISEAILAETYEQYF
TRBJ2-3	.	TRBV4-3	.	TGCGCCAGCAGCCAAGAACGGCTAGAGGCAGATACGCAGTATTTT	CASSQERLEADTQYF
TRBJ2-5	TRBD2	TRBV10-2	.	TGCGCCAGCATTGGACTAGCGCCAGAATCGGGGACCCAGTACTTC	CASIGLAPESGTQYF
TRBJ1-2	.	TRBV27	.	TGTGCCAGCAGTCCCAACAGGGATAGGTATGGCTACACCTTC	CASSPNRDRYGYTF
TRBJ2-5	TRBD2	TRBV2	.	TGTGCCAGAGCTATGGGGGGGCAAGAGACCCAGTACTTC	CARAMGGQETQYF
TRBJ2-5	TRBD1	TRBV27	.	TGTGCCAGCAGCCAGGGACAGGGATTAGAGACCCAGTACTTC	CASSQGQGLETQYF
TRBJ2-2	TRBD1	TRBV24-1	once	TGTGCCACCAGTGGCCGACAGGGGGCATTCACGCCCGGGGAGCTGTTTTTT	CATSGRQGAFTPGELFF
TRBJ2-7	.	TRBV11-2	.	TGTGCCAGCAACAGCGGTACCCTTGTCTACGAGCAGTACTTC	CASNSGTLVYEQYF
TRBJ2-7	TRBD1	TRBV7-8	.	TGTGCCAGCAGCTTAGCCGGGACAGACTACGAGCAGTACTTC	CASSLAGTDYEQYF
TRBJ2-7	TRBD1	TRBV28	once	TGTGCCAGCAGGCACCGGGACAGGCCACCCTACGAGCAGTACTTC	CASRHRDRPPYEQYF
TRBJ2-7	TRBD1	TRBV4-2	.	TGTGCCAGCAGCCAAGAACTACAGGGGGCTAACGAGCAGTACTTC	CASSQELQGANEQYF
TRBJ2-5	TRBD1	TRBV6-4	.	TGTGCCAGCAGTCGGGACAGGCAAGAGACCCAGTACTTC	CASSRDRQETQYF
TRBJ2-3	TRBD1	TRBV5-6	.	TGTGCCAGCAGCTTGGGGGGCAGGGGGCGCACAGATACGCAGTATTTT	CASSLGGRGRTDTQYF
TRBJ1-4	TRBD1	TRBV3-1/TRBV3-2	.	TGTGCCAGCAGCCAAGATGGGACAGGGGGCGAAAAACTGTTTTTT	CASSQDGTGGEKLFF
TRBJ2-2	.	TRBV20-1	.	TGCAGTGCTACGCGCACCGGGGAGCTGTTTTTT	CSATRTGELFF
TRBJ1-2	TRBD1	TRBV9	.	TGTGCCAGCAGCGCTAGCCAGTACAGCCGGGACAGCGGGAGCTATGGCTACACCTTC	CASSASQYSRDSGSYGYTF
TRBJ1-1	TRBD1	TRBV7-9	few	TGTGCCAGCAGTCTGGGCTCCACAGGGGTAGCTTTCTTT	CASSLGSTGVAFF
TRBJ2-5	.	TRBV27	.	TGTGCCAGCAGTTTGCAGGGGTACCAAGAGACCCAGTACTTC	CASSLQGYQETQYF
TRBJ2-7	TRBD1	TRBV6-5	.	TGTGCCAGCAGTCCCCGGACAGGGAAATCCTACGAGCAGTACTTC	CASSPRTGKSYEQYF
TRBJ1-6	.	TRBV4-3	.	TGCGCCAGCAGCCAAGACGAGTCCGACTATAATTCACCCCTCCACTTT	CASSQDESDYNSPLHF
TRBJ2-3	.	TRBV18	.	TGTGCCAGCTCATCGAACGGGGACACGCATACGCAGTATTTT	CASSSNGDTHTQYF
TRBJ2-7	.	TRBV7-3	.	TGTGCCAGCAGCTTAAGGTACGGCTACGAGCAGTACTTC	CASSLRYGYEQYF
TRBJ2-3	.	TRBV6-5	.	TGTGCCAGCAGCCGGGGGTTGGGGACAGATACGCAGTATTTT	CASSRGLGTDTQYF
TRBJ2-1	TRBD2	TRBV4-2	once	TGTGCCAGCTCCTCTCGGGGGGATCCCTACAATGAGCAGTTCTTC	CASSSRGDPYNEQFF
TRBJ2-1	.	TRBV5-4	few	TGTGCCAGCAGCTATATGAGGACCTCCGAGGGGCAGTTCTTC	CASSYMRTSEGQFF
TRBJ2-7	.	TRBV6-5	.	TGTGCCAGCAGTTACCTAGGACCCAAGGGGTACGAGCAGTACTTC	CASSYLGPKGYEQYF
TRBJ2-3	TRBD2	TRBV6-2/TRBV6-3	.	TGTGCCAGCAGTCCCCTGCGGGAGGGTGGAGATACGCAGTATTTT	CASSPLREGGDTQYF
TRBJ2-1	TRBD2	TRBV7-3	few	TGTGCCAGCAGCTCAAATAGCGGGAACGCCTACAATGAGCAGTTCTTC	CASSSNSGNAYNEQFF
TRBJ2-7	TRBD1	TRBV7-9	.	TGTGCCAGCAGCCCAGGGGGCGTGGGCTACGAGCAGTACTTC	CASSPGGVGYEQYF
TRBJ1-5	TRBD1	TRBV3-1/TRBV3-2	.	TGTGCCAGCAGCCGGGGACAGTGGAGTCAGCCCCAGCATTTT	CASSRGQWSQPQHF
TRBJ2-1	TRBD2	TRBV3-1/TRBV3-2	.	TGTGCCAGCAGCCAGGCTAGCGGTCAAATCGGGAATGAGCAGTTCTTC	CASSQASGQIGNEQFF
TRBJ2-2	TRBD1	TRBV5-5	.	TGTGCCAGCAGCTTTAGGACAGGGGGCACCGGGGAGCTGTTTTTT	CASSFRTGGTGELFF
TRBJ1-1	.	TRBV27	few	TGTGCCAGCAGTTTTCGGACAAAGATGGACACTGAAGCTTTCTTT	CASSFRTKMDTEAFF
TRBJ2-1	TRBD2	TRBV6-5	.	TGTGCCAGCCTCGCCCATAGCGGGAGTAGCGGTGAGCAGTTCTTC	CASLAHSGSSGEQFF
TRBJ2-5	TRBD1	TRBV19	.	TGTGCCAGTACGGGGACAGGGGTAATGGAAGAGACCCAGTACTTC	CASTGTGVMEETQYF
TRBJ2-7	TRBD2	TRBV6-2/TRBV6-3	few	TGTGCCAGCAGTCATTTAGCGGGACTCTCCTACGAGCAGTACTTC	CASSHLAGLSYEQYF